The next 6 T cell receptor beta chains were all read from a single sample in a study of blood T cell repertoires in COVID-19. The assay was immunoSEQ multiplex PCR, and TCRdb's table has in-frame clones only and misses some. The sample lists over 120,000 clones, 80% occurring once. The sequencing sample was made of peripheral blood. The receptors here all came from a man aged 65 to 79 who had recovered from COVID-19.

This clone was detected a few times. Written as DNA, the CDR3 is TGTGCCAGCAGCTTTCCTGCCGGCGAGCAGTACTTC. Its translation: CASSFPAGEQYF. The chain is built from TRBV5-4 and TRBJ2-7; D gene ambiguous. V lost 2 bases to trimming and J lost 6 bases, with 9 bases between them. The germline gives CDR1 SGHNT, CDR2 YYREEE (reference sequence). The CDR3 has 12 residues.

In DNA form, the CDR3 reads TGTGCCACCTTGGGGGGGGGACCGGGACAACAGTCGGCTCGGAAAGATGAGCAGTTCTTC. Its protein is CATLGGGPGQQSARKDEQFF. V is TRBV24-1 and J is TRBJ2-1; possibly TRBD2 for D (7 bases). Deletions cut 9 bases from V and 8 bases from J, with 37 bases between. CDR1 and CDR2 (germline): KGHDR, SFDVKD. The CDR3 extends over 20 amino acids.

V is TRBV6-5 and J is TRBJ2-7, with unresolved D. The germline CDR1 and CDR2 sequences are MNHEY and SVGAGI. Trimming removed 0 bases at V and 3 bases at J, with 9 bases between. The CDR3 has 14 residues. The CDR3 loop is CASSYSKAVYEQYF. The DNA for the CDR3 is TGTGCCAGCAGTTACTCGAAAGCCGTCTACGAGCAGTACTTC.

V is TRBV28 and J is TRBJ2-1; 15 bases agree with TRBD2. The germline V gene encodes CDR1 MDHEN and CDR2 SYDVKM. V shed 7 bases and J 7 bases; nucleotides not matched to a gene: 5. There are 15 residues in the CDR3. CDR3 nucleotides: TGTGCCAGCAAAACCGGACTAGCGGGAGGGAATGAGCAGTTCTTC. Amino acids: CASKTGLAGGNEQFF.

This chain uses TRBV27 with TRBJ1-5; a weak D match, TRBD1 (6 bases). Germline CDR1 MNHEY, CDR2 SMNVEV (reference sequence). The CDR3 totals 16 residues. The ends were cut back, 5 bases at V and 1 base at J, with 15 bases in the middle. This CDR3 reads CASSPRQERSNQPQHF. In DNA form, the CDR3 reads TGTGCCAGCAGTCCCCGACAGGAGAGAAGCAATCAGCCCCAGCATTTT.

The chain is built from TRBV6-5 and TRBJ1-5, with 8 bases that match TRBD1. The trim removed 11 bases at V and 7 bases at J, leaving 4 bases unmatched. CDR3 length: 11 amino acids. The germline V gene has CDR1 MNHEY and CDR2 SVGAGI. CDR3 DNA: TGTGCCCCCGGACAGGGCCAGCCCCAGCATTTT. Residues: CAPGQGQPQHF.